The T cell receptor beta chain under discussion was sequenced for a study of T cells in Graves' hyperthyroidism and ophthalmopathy. Amplified TCR beta CDR3 regions came from RNA transcripts. HTBI primers drove first-round RT-PCR of the TCR CDR3. TCRdb reprocessed the multiplex PCR reads with MiXCR, giving one entry per CDR3 protein. Seen here are fewer than 300,000 distinct CDR3 sequences, approximately 14% observed once, and the top ten hold more than 30%. There are a few counts of this clonotype. What it recognizes is unknown. Diagnoses were made from clinical symptoms, serum measures (thyroxine and TRAb), thyroid ultrasound and orbital computed tomography. Fresh peripheral blood, 7.5 to 10 ml of it, supplied the PBMCs. Whole-study results and caveats: A model built on 13 V-J features separated ophthalmopathy from stable hyperthyroidism. Most clonotypes expanded in thyroid above 0.001 were likewise present in blood.

The source of this sequence is a woman aged 45-60 years with Graves' hyperthyroidism that later progressed to Graves' ophthalmopathy. Specimen: blood.

The CDR3 DNA is TGTGCCAGCAGTTACCTCCGGGGCGAGGGCTATGGCTACACCTTC. Encoded protein: CASSYLRGEGYGYTF. The chain combines TRBV6-5 with TRBJ1-2; D possibly corresponds to TRBD1 (5 bases). V gave up 2 bases and J gave up 4 bases, with 14 bases separating them. Germline V gene data show CDR1 as MNHEY and CDR2 as SVGAGI. This CDR3 has 15 amino acids.